The source of this T cell receptor beta chain is a study of shared clonotypes between healthy human individuals. Study summary: Three plates were used per donor for CD4 naive, three for CD4 memory, two for CD8 naive and one for CD8 memory. Study outcomes and limitations: Although depth was large, rarefaction showed that sequencing of the sorted subsets was incomplete.

Donors, healthy HIV-negative adults, lacked recent acute infections or vaccinations. Profiling relied on immunoSEQ multiplex PCR, and the TCRdb table lists in-frame clones only, not all of them. Of about 2.3 million clones listed, 85% to 95% are singletons. The CDR3 contains 15 residues. V lost 0 bases, J lost 9 bases, and 13 bases lay in between. Germline lookup yields CDR1 SGHRS and CDR2 YFSETQ. Notes on this clone: Antigen specificity is unknown.

This chain joins TRBV5-1 and TRBJ1-6; D remains ambiguous. This TCR was sampled from a man between 18 and 35 years old in good health. Some clones in this sample may be carry-over from other donors' samples. The sequenced material came from naive CD4+ T cells from PBMCs. Described subset: CD45RA+ positively selected. The CDR3 bases are TGCGCCAGCAGCTTGGCCGTTTTAGGGATTTCACCCCTCCACTTT. Translation: CASSLAVLGISPLHF.